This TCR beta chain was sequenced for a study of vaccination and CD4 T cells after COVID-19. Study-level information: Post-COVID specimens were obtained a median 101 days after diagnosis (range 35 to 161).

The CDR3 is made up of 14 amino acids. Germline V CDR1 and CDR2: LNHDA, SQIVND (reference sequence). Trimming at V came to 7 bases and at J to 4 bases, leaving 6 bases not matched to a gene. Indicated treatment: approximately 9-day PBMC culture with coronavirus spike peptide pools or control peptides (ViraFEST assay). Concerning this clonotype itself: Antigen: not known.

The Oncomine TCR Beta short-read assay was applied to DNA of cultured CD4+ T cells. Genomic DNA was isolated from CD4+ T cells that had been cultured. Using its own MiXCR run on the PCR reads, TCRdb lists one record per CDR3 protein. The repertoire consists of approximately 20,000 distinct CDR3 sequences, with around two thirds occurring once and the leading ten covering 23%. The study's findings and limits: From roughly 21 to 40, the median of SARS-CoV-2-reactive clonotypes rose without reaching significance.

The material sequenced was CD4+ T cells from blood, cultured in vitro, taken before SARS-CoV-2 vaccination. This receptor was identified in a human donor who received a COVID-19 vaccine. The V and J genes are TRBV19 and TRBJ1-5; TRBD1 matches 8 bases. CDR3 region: CASKNRGLNQPQHF. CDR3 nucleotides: TGTGCCAGTAAAAACAGGGGGTTGAATCAGCCCCAGCATTTT.